The present entry profiles one TCR beta chain with its context. Its cognate antigen is unknown. Sequencing of cultured CD4+ T cell DNA used the Oncomine TCR Beta short-read assay. TCRdb called the PCR reads again in MiXCR, with one record for every CDR3 protein. The table lists roughly 6,600 distinct CDR3 sequences, around 22% of them singletons. This specimen belongs to a study of vaccination and CD4 T cells after COVID-19. Study at large: PCR on nasal swabs identified SARS-CoV-2 in convalescent patients, of whom some ten were mild and one severe. Two Hispanic individuals were among six male and four female convalescent patients. Study conclusions and caveats: The median proportion of reactive clones detected only post-vaccination in convalescent patients was 75% to 90%.

The treatment here: approximately nine-day PBMC culture with coronavirus spike peptide pools or control peptides (ViraFEST assay). The germline gives CDR1 SEHNR, CDR2 FQNEAQ (reference sequence). The CDR3 has 15 amino acids. After removal of 5 bases from V and 5 bases from J, the junction contained 6 bases not matched to a gene. This specimen consisted of CD4+ T cells from blood, cultured in vitro, obtained after SARS-CoV-2 vaccination. The sequence came from a human donor who had recovered from COVID-19. The rearrangement joins TRBV7-9 to TRBJ1-6, with TRBD1 matching over 7 bases. CDR3 residues: CASSAQGVHNSPLHF. The CDR3 nucleotides are TGTGCCAGCAGCGCTCAGGGGGTTCATAATTCACCCCTCCACTTT.